Given below is one TCR beta chain in context. This entry comes from a study of T-cell reconstitution after alpha-beta-depleted transplantation in children. This CDR3 contains 17 residues. The V gene lost 4 bases and the J gene lost 0 bases, with 16 bases spanning the gap. Germline CDR1 is SGHTA and CDR2 is FQGNSA. Preparation of the TCRbeta library involved a method that used unique molecular identifiers. TCRdb independently ran MiXCR on the PCR reads; one entry per CDR3 protein. This table has around 200,000 distinct CDR3 sequences, roughly 9% appearing once. The material was PBMCs from the stem cell graft donor, obtained from the stem cell graft. This TCR was sampled from a human donor who donated a stem cell graft to a child with acute lymphoblastic leukemia. The V gene is TRBV7-2, the J gene TRBJ2-1; possible D gene TRBD2, 5 bases. CDR3 sequence: CASSSSSGLRSYNEQFF. The CDR3 nucleotides read TGTGCCAGCAGCTCTTCGTCAGGACTTCGCTCCTACAATGAGCAGTTCTTC. Using reference TRBV7-2 and TRBJ2-1 for the parts outside the CDR3, the full variable domain is GAGVSQSPSNKVTEKGKDVELRCDPISGHTALYWYRQSLGQGLEFLIYFQGNSAPDKSGLPSDRFSAERTGGSVSTLTIQRTQQEDSAVYLCASSSSSGLRSYNEQFFGPGTRLTVL.